This TCR beta chain was captured in a study of T cell clones after liver transplantation. Study as a whole: Liver transplant recipients had immunosuppression withdrawal attempted within 2 years. Until 12-24 months post-transplant, subjects got standard immunosuppression and no induction. TCRbeta sequencing after a pre-transplant mixed lymphocyte reaction identified graft-donor-reactive clones, later tracked in post-transplant blood. Study results and caveats: Circulating graft-donor-reactive CD4 TCRbeta sequences fell significantly post-transplant in 5 of 8 subjects.

V trimming: 1 base; J trimming: 4 bases; junction bases outside the gene matches: 4. This CDR3 contains 15 residues. Germline CDR1 SGHTA, CDR2 FQGNSA. Comments on this clone: Its antigen is not identified.

TCRdb keeps only in-frame clones here, not all; method: immunoSEQ multiplex PCR. The profile shows 93,000 or so clones, around 80% of them singletons. The sequencing here drew on CD4+ T cells from blood, taken around 50 months after liver transplant. The J gene is TRBJ1-1, the V gene TRBV7-2, with 9 bases aligning to TRBD1. The receptor's source is a human patient who received a liver transplant. Some T cells may originate from the graft donor. DNA for the CDR3: TGTGCCAGCAGCTTAGTAGGGACAGGGTCCACTGAAGCTTTCTTT. Amino acid sequence: CASSLVGTGSTEAFF.